The source of this T cell receptor beta chain is a study of shared clonotypes between healthy human individuals. Points from the study as a whole: The study's rarefaction showed incomplete sorted-subset sequencing despite large depth. In a few donors, around 5.5% of naive CD4 clonotypes appeared in common.

Measured with immunoSEQ multiplex PCR; TCRdb has only the in-frame clones, and not every one. The table shows under 600,000 clones, with approximately 95% occurring only once. As for this clone: No antigen is known for it.

Naive CD45RA+ and memory CD45RA-negative subsets were split from CD4+ cells. Sequencing input: naive CD4+ T cells sorted from blood. Subset defined: CD45RA+ positively selected. The clonotype originates from a woman in her twenties or thirties in good health.

The DNA of the CDR3 is TGTGCCAGCGGACGGGATTCCTCCTACGAGCAGTACTTC. Translated, it gives CASGRDSSYEQYF. This rearrangement joins TRBV28 to TRBJ2-7, with a tentative D call TRBD2 (5 bases). This CDR3 spans 13 amino acids. V lost 8 bases and J lost 0, with 11 bases in between. Looked up from germline, CDR1 is MDHEN and CDR2 is SYDVKM.